These 12 T cell receptor beta chains came from one sample sequenced in a study of T cell clones after liver transplantation (dated by TCRdb to the late 2010s). In the paper's terms, the time point label means: pre-transplant. The protocol used for the library was the immunoSEQ multiplex PCR assay. TCRdb holds this immuneACCESS table with in-frame rearrangements only. Some clones are missing; in checked studies, unresolved V genes explain under half, and the rest has no known cause. The sample table holds over 15,000 clones, of which over 80% were seen once. In total, the top ten clones hold around 13% of the sample. The sequencing here drew on CD8+ T cells from blood, taken before liver transplant. These receptors were obtained from a human donor who received a liver transplant.

The V gene is TRBV28, the J gene TRBJ1-2; D may be TRBD1 (5 bases). V lost 4 bases to trimming and J lost 0 bases, with 12 bases between them. Looked up from germline, CDR1 is MDHEN and CDR2 is SYDVKM. There are 15 residues in the CDR3. Here the CDR3 reads CASSSGGTSNYGYTF. CDR3 DNA: TGTGCCAGCAGTTCCGGGGGGACCTCTAACTATGGCTACACCTTC.

The rearrangement joins TRBV27 to TRBJ1-5; tentative D call: TRBD1 (6 bases). V lost 2 bases, J lost 7 bases, and 12 bases lay in between. CDR3 length: 14 amino acids. Germline lookup yields CDR1 MNHEY and CDR2 SMNVEV (reference sequence). DNA of the CDR3: TGTGCCAGCAGTTTAGGGGGAGGGGGACAGCCCCAGCATTTT. Amino acids: CASSLGGGGQPQHF.

As regards this clone: Because the CDR3 is missing its conserved closing phenylalanine or tryptophan, this is likely a read error. It is unclear where the CDR3 begins or ends on the DNA, so no DNA is shown, and the CDR3 is as TCRdb lists it. The J gene is TRBJ2-3, the V gene TRBV3-1 (or the pseudogene TRBV3-2); the table's TRBD2 call for D was not verified on the DNA. Germline loops: CDR1 LGHDT, CDR2 YNNKEL (reference sequence). Termini included, the CDR3 measures 8 amino acids. The CDR3 loop is CASSQDSV.

This rearrangement joins TRBV4-3 to TRBJ2-3; 7 bases are a match to TRBD2. The germline V gene encodes CDR1 LGHNA and CDR2 YSLEER. J was trimmed by 2 bases and V by 5 bases; bases with no gene match: 10. The CDR3 spans 16 residues. CDR3 DNA sequence: TGCGCCAGCAGCTCTGGCCCCAGCGGGGTCACAGATACGCAGTATTTT. Protein: CASSSGPSGVTDTQYF.

The chain joins TRBV2 to TRBJ2-3; D might be TRBD2 (5 bases). Trimming removed 5 bases from V and 0 bases from J, with 15 bases in between. The CDR3 is made up of 16 amino acids. Germline V CDR1 and CDR2: SNHLY, FYNNEI. The CDR3, as DNA: TGTGCCAGCAGTTTAGCTCCTAGCCTTAGCACAGATACGCAGTATTTT. Translating gives CASSLAPSLSTDTQYF.

The chain couples TRBV13 to TRBJ2-3; 10 nucleotides agree with TRBD1. The V gene's germline CDR1 is PRHDT and CDR2 FYEKMQ (reference sequence). The CDR3 length is 16 residues. The J segment lost 5 bases and the V segment lost 1 base, leaving 6 bases of the junction unmatched. The CDR3 DNA reads as TGTGCCAGCAGCTTAGTTGGGACAGGGGTCGGAGATACGCAGTATTTT. It translates to CASSLVGTGVGDTQYF.

This chain uses TRBV19 with TRBJ2-2; D is unresolved. This CDR3 is 14 amino acids long. V lost 7 bases, J lost 1 base, and 10 bases lay in between. Looked up from germline, CDR1 is LNHDA and CDR2 is SQIVND (reference sequence). The CDR3, as DNA: TGTGCCAGTAAACCGCGCGAGAACACCGGGGAGCTGTTTTTT. It yields the protein CASKPRENTGELFF. The full variable domain, in which reference TRBV19 and TRBJ2-2 provide the parts outside the CDR3, is DGGITQSPKYLFRKEGQNVTLSCEQNLNHDAMYWYRQDPGQGLRLIYYSQIVNDFQKGDIAEGYSVSREKKESFPLTVTSAQKNPTAFYLCASKPRENTGELFFGEGSRLTVL.

The rearrangement uses TRBV2 and TRBJ2-7; D is unclear. The length of the CDR3 is 15 residues. Trimming took off 4 bases at V and 4 bases at J, with 17 bases between the two ends. In germline, CDR1 is SNHLY, CDR2 FYNNEI. This chain's CDR3 is CASSALLARTYEQYF. The DNA for the CDR3 is TGTGCCAGCAGTGCCTTACTGGCCCGCACTTACGAGCAGTACTTC.

The J gene is TRBJ2-2, the V gene TRBV7-9; the D is unclear. CDR1 and CDR2 (germline): SEHNR, FQNEAQ (reference sequence). The V and J ends lost 2 bases and 7 bases respectively, with 5 bases between them. The CDR3 contains 12 residues. The CDR3 DNA sequence: TGTGCCAGCAGCTTAATGGGCGGGGAGCTGTTTTTT. Protein sequence: CASSLMGGELFF.

The V gene is TRBV7-9, the J gene TRBJ2-3; D ambiguous. Per germline, CDR1 SEHNR and CDR2 FQNEAQ (reference sequence). The CDR3 covers 13 residues. Trimming took 0 bases from V and 3 from J, leaving 4 bases between them. In DNA, the CDR3 is TGTGCCAGCAGCTTAGCGATTACAGATACGCAGTATTTT. Its protein is CASSLAITDTQYF. The variable domain in full, with the rest retrieved from reference TRBV7-9 and TRBJ2-3, is DTGVSQNPRHKITKRGQNVTFRCDPISEHNRLYWYRQTLGQGPEFLTYFQNEAQLEKSRLLSDRFSAERPKGSFSTLEIQRTEQGDSAMYLCASSLAITDTQYFGPGTRLTVL.

This clone has a single count. The chain recombines TRBV7-3 with TRBJ2-1, with D uncertain. The CDR3 runs 13 residues. The germline gives CDR1 SGHTA, CDR2 FQGTGA. V gave up 0 bases and J gave up 9 bases, with 9 bases separating them. The CDR3 spells CASSLTAAGEQFF. Written as DNA, the CDR3 is TGTGCCAGCAGCTTAACGGCGGCAGGTGAGCAGTTCTTC.

The chain recombines TRBV28 with TRBJ2-5, with no clear D. Looked up from germline, CDR1 is MDHEN and CDR2 is SYDVKM. The CDR3 extends over 14 amino acids. Trimming took 4 bases from V and 4 from J, leaving 13 bases between them. DNA of the CDR3: TGTGCCAGCAGTTCCGGTATTTGGCGAGAGACCCAGTACTTC. Translating gives CASSSGIWRETQYF.